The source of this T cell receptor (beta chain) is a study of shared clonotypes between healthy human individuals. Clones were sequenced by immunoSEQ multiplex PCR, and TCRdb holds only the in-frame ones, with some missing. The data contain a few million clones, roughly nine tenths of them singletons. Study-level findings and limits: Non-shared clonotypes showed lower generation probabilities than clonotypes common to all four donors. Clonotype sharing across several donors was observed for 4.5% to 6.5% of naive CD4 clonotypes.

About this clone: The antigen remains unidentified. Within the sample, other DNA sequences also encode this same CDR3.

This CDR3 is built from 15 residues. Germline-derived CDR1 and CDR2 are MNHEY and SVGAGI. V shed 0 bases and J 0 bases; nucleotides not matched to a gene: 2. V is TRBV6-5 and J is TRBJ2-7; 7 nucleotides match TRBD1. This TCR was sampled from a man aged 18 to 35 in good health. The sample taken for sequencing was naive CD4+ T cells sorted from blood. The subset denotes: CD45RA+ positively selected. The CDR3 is CASSYSGQSSYEQYF. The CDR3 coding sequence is TGTGCCAGCAGTTACTCGGGACAGAGCTCCTACGAGCAGTACTTC.